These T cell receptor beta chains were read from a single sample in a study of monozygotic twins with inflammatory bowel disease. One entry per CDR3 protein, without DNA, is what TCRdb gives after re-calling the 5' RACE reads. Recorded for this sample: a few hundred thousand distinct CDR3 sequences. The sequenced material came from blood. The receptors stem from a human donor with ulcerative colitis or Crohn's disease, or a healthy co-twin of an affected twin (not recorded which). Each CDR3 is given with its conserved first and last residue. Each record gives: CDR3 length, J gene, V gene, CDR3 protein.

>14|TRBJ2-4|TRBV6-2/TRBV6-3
CASSGTLAKNIQYF
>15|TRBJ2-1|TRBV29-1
CSGNRDRGLHNEQFF
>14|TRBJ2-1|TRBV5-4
CASSIGTGRNEQFF
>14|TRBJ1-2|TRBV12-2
CAAPQGTGWDGYTF
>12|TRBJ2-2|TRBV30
CAWSVSTGELFF
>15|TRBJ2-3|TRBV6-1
CASRRAGVRTDTQYF
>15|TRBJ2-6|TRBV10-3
CAYRGGLSGANVLTF
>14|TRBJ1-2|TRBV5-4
CASSSKGGVYGYTF
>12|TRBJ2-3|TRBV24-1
CATSDYQDTQYF
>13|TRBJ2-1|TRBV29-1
CSVATLTGFEQFF
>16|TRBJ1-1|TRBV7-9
CASSLGGGRGETEAFF
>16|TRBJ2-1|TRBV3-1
CASSQVKSLAGVEQFF
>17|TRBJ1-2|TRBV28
CASSSSSSGTANYGYTF
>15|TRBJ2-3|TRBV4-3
CASSQVSGRTDTQYF
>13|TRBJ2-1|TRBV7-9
CASSFQGMGEQFF
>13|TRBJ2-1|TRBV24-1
CATSDSGLREQFF